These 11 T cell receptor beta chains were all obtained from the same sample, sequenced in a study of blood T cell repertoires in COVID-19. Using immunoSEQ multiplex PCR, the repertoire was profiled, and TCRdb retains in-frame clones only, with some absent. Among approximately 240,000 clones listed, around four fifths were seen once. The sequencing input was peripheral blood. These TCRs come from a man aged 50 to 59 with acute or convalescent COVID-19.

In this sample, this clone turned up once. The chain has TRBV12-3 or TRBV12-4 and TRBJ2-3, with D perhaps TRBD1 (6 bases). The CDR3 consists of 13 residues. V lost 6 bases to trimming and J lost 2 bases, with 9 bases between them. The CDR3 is CASSPGVTDTQYF. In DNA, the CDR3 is TGTGCCAGCAGCCCAGGGGTCACAGATACGCAGTATTTT.

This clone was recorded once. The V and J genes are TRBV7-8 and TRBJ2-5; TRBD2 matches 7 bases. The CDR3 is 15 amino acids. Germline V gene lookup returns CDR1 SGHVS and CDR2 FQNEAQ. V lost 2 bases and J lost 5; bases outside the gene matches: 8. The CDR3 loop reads CASSLWEGAGETQYF. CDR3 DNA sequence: TGTGCCAGCAGCTTATGGGAGGGCGCAGGGGAGACCCAGTACTTC.

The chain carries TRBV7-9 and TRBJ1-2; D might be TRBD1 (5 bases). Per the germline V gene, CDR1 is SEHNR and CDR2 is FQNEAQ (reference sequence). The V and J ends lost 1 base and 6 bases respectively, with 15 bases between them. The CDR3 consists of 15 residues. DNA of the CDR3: TGTGCCAGCAGCTTAGGTGGCGGGGGGGTCGATGGCTACACCTTC. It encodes CASSLGGGGVDGYTF.

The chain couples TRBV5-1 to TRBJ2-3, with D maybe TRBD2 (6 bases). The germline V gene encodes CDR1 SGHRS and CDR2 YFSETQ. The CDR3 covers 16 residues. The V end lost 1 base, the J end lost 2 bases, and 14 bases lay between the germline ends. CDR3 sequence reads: CASSLFTGVFTDTQYF. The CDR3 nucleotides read TGCGCCAGCAGCTTGTTTACGGGAGTTTTCACAGATACGCAGTATTTT.

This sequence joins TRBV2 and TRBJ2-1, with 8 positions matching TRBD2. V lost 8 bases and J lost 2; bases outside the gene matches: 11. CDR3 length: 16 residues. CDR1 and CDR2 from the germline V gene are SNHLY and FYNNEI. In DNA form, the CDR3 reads TGTGCCAGCGCTCTGGGTTTGGGACTAGCCTACAATGAGCAGTTCTTC. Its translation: CASALGLGLAYNEQFF.

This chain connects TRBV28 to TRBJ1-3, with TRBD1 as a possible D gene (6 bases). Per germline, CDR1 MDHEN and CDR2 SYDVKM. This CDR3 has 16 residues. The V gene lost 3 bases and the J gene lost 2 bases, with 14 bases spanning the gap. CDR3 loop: CASSLVRGSTGNTIYF. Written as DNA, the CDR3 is TGTGCCAGCAGTTTGGTCAGGGGCTCAACTGGAAACACCATATATTTT.

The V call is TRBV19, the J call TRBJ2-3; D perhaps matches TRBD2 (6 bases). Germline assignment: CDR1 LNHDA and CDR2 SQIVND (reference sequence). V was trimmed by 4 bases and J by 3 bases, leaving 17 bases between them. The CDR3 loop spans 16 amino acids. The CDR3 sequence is CASSSGREFETDTQYF. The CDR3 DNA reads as TGTGCCAGTAGTAGTGGCCGGGAGTTCGAGACAGATACGCAGTATTTT.

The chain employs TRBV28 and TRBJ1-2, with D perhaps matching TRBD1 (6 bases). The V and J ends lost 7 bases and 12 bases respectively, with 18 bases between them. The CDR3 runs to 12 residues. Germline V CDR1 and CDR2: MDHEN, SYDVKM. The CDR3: CASNRFTGRHTF. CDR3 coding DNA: TGTGCCAGCAATCGGTTTACAGGGCGGCACACCTTC.

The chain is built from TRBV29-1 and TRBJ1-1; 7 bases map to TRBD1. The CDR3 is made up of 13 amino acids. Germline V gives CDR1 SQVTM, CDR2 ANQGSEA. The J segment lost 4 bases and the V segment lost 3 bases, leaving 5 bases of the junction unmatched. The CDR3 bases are TGCAGCGTTGATGGGCAGGGGGGCACTGAAGCTTTCTTT. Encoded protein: CSVDGQGGTEAFF.

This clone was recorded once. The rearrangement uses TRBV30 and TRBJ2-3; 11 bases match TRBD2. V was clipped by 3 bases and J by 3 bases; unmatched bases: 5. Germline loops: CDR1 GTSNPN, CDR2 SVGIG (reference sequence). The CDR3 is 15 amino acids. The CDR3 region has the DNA TGTGCCTGGAGCGCTAGCGGGAGGAAGACAGATACGCAGTATTTT. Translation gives CAWSASGRKTDTQYF.

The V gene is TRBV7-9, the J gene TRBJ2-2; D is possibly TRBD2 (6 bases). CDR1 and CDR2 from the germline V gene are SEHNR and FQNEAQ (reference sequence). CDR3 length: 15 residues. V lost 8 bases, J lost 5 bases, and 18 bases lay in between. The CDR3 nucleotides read TGTGCCAGCGGGGTGATTGGGGGGACGACCGGGGAGCTGTTTTTT. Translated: CASGVIGGTTGELFF.